What follows are 8 T cell receptor beta chains derived from one specimen sequenced in a study of blood T cell repertoires in COVID-19. Libraries were prepared by immunoSEQ multiplex PCR; TCRdb keeps only in-frame clonotypes and omits some of them. The sample lists under 350,000 clones; 90% were seen once. Sequenced input: peripheral blood. The receptors come from a woman aged 30 to 39 with COVID-19, enrolled during active disease.

The J gene is TRBJ2-1, the V gene TRBV4-1; the D gene is possibly TRBD2 (6 bases). CDR3 length: 19 residues. Trimming left V 2 bases short and J 5 bases short, with 25 bases between. CDR1 is MGHRA, CDR2 YSYEKL, per germline. In nucleotides, the CDR3 is TGCGCCAGCAGCCAACTCCTTTGGACTGACCGGGGGAGCCACAATGAGCAGTTCTTC. Amino acids: CASSQLLWTDRGSHNEQFF.

This chain links TRBV29-1 with TRBJ1-2; a weak D match, TRBD1 (6 bases). The ends were cut back, 5 bases at V and 8 bases at J, with 15 bases in the middle. This CDR3 has 12 amino acids. Germline loops: CDR1 SQVTM, CDR2 ANQGSEA. CDR3: CSVIGGGEGYTF. CDR3 DNA sequence: TGCAGCGTTATAGGAGGGGGGGAAGGCTACACCTTC.

J is TRBJ2-1 and V is TRBV28; the D is unclear. Germline lookup yields CDR1 MDHEN and CDR2 SYDVKM. Trimming removed 3 bases from V and 6 bases from J, with 9 bases in between. The CDR3 spans 13 residues. The CDR3 coding sequence is TGTGCCAGCAGTTTTTCGACTCCCAATGAGCAGTTCTTC. It translates to CASSFSTPNEQFF. Together with reference TRBV28 and TRBJ2-1, the CDR3 gives the full variable domain: DVKVTQSSRYLVKRTGEKVFLECVQDMDHENMFWYRQDPGLGLRLIYFSYDVKMKEKGDIPEGYSVSREKKERFSLILESASTNQTSMYLCASSFSTPNEQFFGPGTRLTVL.

The table lists this clone with a count of one. The rearrangement joins TRBV11-3 to TRBJ2-1; D remains ambiguous. V lost 3 bases and J lost 5, with 14 bases in between. This CDR3 has 15 residues. Germline V gives CDR1 SGHNT, CDR2 YENEEA. CDR3 in DNA: TGTGCCAGCAGCTTGGCGGCCCTCCCCCACAATGAGCAGTTCTTC. Encoded protein: CASSLAALPHNEQFF.

The rearrangement uses TRBV29-1 and TRBJ2-1; D remains ambiguous. V lost 1 base, J lost 9 bases, and 10 bases lay in between. Germline V gene lookup returns CDR1 SQVTM and CDR2 ANQGSEA. CDR3 length equals 12 residues. The CDR3 nucleotides read TGCAGCGTTGAAGGAGTTGCGTTTGAGCAGTTCTTC. This encodes CSVEGVAFEQFF.

V is TRBV29-1 and J is TRBJ1-3; D unresolved. V was pared by 6 bases and J by 0 bases, with 9 bases between. The CDR3 contains 13 residues. Germline CDR1 and CDR2: SQVTM and ANQGSEA. For the CDR3, the DNA is TGCAGCGTATACAGTAACTCTGGAAACACCATATATTTT. Translation gives CSVYSNSGNTIYF.

The CDR3 DNA sequence: TGTGCCAGCAGTCTGAGGACTAGCGGAGGAGAGACCCAGTACTTC. It codes for CASSLRTSGGETQYF. The chain carries TRBV6-5 and TRBJ2-5, with 10 positions matching TRBD2. Trimming at V came to 5 bases and at J to 4 bases, leaving 7 bases not matched to a gene. This CDR3 is built from 15 residues. In germline, CDR1 is MNHEY, CDR2 SVGAGI.

This chain connects TRBV24-1 to TRBJ1-2, with D perhaps TRBD1 (6 bases). V shed 4 bases and J shed 4 bases, with 21 bases lying between them. The CDR3 totals 17 residues. Germline V gene sequence: CDR1 KGHDR, CDR2 SFDVKD. The CDR3 sequence is CATSDHPSAGAIYGYTF. CDR3 sequence (DNA): TGTGCCACCAGTGACCATCCCAGTGCGGGGGCGATCTATGGCTACACCTTC.